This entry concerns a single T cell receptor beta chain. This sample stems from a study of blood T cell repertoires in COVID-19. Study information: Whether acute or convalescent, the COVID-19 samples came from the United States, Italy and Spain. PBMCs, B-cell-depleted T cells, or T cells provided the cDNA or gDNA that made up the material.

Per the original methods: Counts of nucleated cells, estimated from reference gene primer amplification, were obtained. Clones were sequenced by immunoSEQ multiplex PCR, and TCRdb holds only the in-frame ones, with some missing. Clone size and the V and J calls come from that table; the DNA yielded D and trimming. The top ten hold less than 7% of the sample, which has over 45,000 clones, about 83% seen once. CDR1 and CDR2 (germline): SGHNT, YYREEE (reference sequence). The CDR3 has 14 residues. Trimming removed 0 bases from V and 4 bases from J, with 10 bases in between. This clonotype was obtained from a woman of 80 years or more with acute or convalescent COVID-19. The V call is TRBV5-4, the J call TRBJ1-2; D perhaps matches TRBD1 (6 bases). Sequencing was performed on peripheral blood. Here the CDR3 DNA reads TGTGCCAGCAGCTTGGGCCAGGGGTTCTATGGCTACACCTTC. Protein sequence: CASSLGQGFYGYTF. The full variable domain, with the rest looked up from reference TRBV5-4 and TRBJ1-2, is ETGVTQSPTHLIKTRGQQVTLRCSSQSGHNTVSWYQQALGQGPQFIFQYYREEENGRGNFPPRFSGLQFPNYSSELNVNALELDDSALYLCASSLGQGFYGYTFGSGTRLTVV.